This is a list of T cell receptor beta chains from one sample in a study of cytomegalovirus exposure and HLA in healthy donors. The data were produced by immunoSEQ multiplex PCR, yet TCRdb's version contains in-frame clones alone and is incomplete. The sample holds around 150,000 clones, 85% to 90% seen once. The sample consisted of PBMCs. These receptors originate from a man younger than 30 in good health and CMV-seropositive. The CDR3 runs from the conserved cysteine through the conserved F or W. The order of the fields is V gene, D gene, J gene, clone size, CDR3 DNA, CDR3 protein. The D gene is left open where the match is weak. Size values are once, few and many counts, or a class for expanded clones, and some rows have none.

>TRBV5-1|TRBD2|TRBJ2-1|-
TGCGCCAGCAGCAGAGCGGGAGGAATCTACAATGAGCAGTTCTTC
CASSRAGGIYNEQFF
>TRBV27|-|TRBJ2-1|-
TGTGCCAGCAGTTTTTCCGGAGCCTACAATGAGCAGTTCTTC
CASSFSGAYNEQFF
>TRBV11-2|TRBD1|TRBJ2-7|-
TGTGCCAGCAGCTTAGATTTAGGTGTCGGACAGGCCTACGAGCAGTACTTC
CASSLDLGVGQAYEQYF
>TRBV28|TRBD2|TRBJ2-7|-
TGTGCCAGCAGTTCCCTAGCGGGAGGTTCTTACGAGCAGTACTTC
CASSSLAGGSYEQYF
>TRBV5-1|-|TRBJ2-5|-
TGCGCCAGCAGCTTAGTTAGCGGACAAGAGACCCAGTACTTC
CASSLVSGQETQYF
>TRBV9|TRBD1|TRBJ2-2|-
TGTGCCAGCACCTATACGGACAGGTCGACCGGGGAGCTGTTTTTT
CASTYTDRSTGELFF
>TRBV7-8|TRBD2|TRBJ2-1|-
TGTGCCAGCAGCTGGCCTCTAGCGGGAGACTTCAATGAGCAGTTCTTC
CASSWPLAGDFNEQFF
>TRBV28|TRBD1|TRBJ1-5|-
TGTGCCAGCAGTCCAAGAGGGACAGTCAATCAGCCCCAGCATTTT
CASSPRGTVNQPQHF
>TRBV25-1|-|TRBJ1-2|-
TGTGCCAGCAGTGTCGGGCAGGGAAAAGCTAACTATGGCTACACCTTC
CASSVGQGKANYGYTF
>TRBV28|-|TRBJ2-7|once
TGTGCCAGCAGTTTTTCGCGCCGACAGGTCTCCTACGAGCAGTACTTC
CASSFSRRQVSYEQYF
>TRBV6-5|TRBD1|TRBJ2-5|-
TGTGCCAGCAGTCAACAGGGGAGACAACAAGAGACCCAGTACTTC
CASSQQGRQQETQYF
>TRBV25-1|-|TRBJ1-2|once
TGTGCCAGCAGTGAAAACGCCCCCAGCTATGGCTACACCTTC
CASSENAPSYGYTF
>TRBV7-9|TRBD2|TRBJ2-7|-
TGTGCCAGCAGCTTTGCCAGCGGGGGCGAGCAGTACTTC
CASSFASGGEQYF
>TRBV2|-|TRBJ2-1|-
TGTGCCAGCAGTCGGAGGGAGAAGCTGAATGAGCAGTTCTTC
CASSRREKLNEQFF
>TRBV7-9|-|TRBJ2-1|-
TGTGCCAGCAGCCTTCGGGGTGGGATTACCTACAATGAGCAGTTCTTC
CASSLRGGITYNEQFF
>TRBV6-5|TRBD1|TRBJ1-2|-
TGTGCCAGCAGTTACTTGCGGACAGGAATCTTTTATGGCTACACCTTC
CASSYLRTGIFYGYTF
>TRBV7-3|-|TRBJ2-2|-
TGTGCCAGCAGCTTAACGGGCCCTACCGGAACCGGGGAGCTGTTTTTT
CASSLTGPTGTGELFF
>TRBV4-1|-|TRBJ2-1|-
TGCGCCAGCCAAAGTGAGAATGAGCAGTTCTTC
CASQSENEQFF
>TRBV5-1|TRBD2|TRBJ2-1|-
TGCGCCAGCAGCTTATCGCTAGCGGGAGTATCTGATGAGCAGTTCTTC
CASSLSLAGVSDEQFF
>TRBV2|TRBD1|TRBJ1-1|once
TGTGCCAGCAGTGAAGCGCTTCAGGGGGCGCAAGCTTTCTTT
CASSEALQGAQAFF
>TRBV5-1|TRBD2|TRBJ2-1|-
TGCGCCAGCAGCTCCGGGACGGGAGGTTACAATGAGCAGTTCTTC
CASSSGTGGYNEQFF
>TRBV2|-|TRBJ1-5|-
TGTGCCAGCAGTGAAGCGCTTCGAGAGAATCAGCCCCAGCATTTT
CASSEALRENQPQHF
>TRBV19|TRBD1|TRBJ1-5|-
TGTGCCAGTAGTTTGAGACAGGGGGCGCGCCAGCCCCAGCATTTT
CASSLRQGARQPQHF
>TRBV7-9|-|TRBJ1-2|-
TGTGCCAGCAGCCACCCGGCCCTAAAAGCCGGGGGCTACACCTTC
CASSHPALKAGGYTF
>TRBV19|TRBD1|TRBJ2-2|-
TGTGCCAGTAGTTTCGGGACAGGGTCCGGGGAGCTGTTTTTT
CASSFGTGSGELFF
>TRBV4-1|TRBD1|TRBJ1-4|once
TGCGCCAGCAGCCCGCAAGGGACAGGACAAAATGAAAAACTGTTTTTT
CASSPQGTGQNEKLFF
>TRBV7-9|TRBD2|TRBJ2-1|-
TGTGCCAGCAGCCCTCTAGCGGGAAGGCTAAATGAGCAGTTCTTC
CASSPLAGRLNEQFF
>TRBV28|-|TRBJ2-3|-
TGTGCCAGCAGCCCCTTCACAGATACGCAGTATTTT
CASSPFTDTQYF
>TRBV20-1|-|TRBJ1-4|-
TGCAGTGCTAGTACGGGGAAACTGTTTTTT
CSASTGKLFF
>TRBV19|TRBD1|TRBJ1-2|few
TGTGCCAGTACCCCGGGACAGGGTTACCGAAGTTATGGCTACACCTTC
CASTPGQGYRSYGYTF
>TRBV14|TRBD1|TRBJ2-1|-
TGTGCCAGCAGCCCGAGGACAGGGTACGCCAATGAGCAGTTCTTC
CASSPRTGYANEQFF
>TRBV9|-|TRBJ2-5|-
TGTGCCAGCAGCGTAGACCTCGGGGAGACCCAGTACTTC
CASSVDLGETQYF
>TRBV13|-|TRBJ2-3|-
TGTGCCAGCAGCTTCCGGGGGGCGCAAGGCACAGATACGCAGTATTTT
CASSFRGAQGTDTQYF
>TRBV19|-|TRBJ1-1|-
TGTGCCAGTAGTATAGACCGTTCTCTTAGCCGCAAAGCTTTCTTT
CASSIDRSLSRKAFF
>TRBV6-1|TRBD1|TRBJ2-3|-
TGTGCCAGCAGACAACAGGGGGCAGTCACAGATACGCAGTATTTT
CASRQQGAVTDTQYF
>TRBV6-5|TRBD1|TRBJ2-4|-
TGTGCCAGCAGTCCTGGGACAGGGGGCCACATTCAGTACTTC
CASSPGTGGHIQYF
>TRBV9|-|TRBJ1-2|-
TGTGCCAGCAGCGTAACCCAGGGGTCTTCTCATGGCTACACCTTC
CASSVTQGSSHGYTF